This T cell receptor (beta chain) appears in the sequencing data of a study of human T cells and chemical hapten exposure. What the library attached to individual cDNA molecules were unique molecular identifiers. TCRdb analysed the RACE reads with MiXCR anew, one entry per CDR3 protein. The data contain about 380,000 distinct CDR3 sequences, 4% to 5.5% of them singletons. Study observations and caveats: With alopecia, donors may have immune responses unlike healthy people's.

The sample's time point: patch test 1, 2 weeks after DPC sensitization. Documented treatment: therapeutic diphenylcyclopropenone sensitization with weekly scalp DPC. From germline, CDR1 is DFQATT and CDR2 SNEGSKA (reference sequence). This CDR3 is built from 12 residues. The germline V and J ends were trimmed by 0 bases and 11 bases, with 13 bases remaining between them. This clonotype came up many times. Its target is not known. This chain links TRBV20-1 with TRBJ1-1; D perhaps matches TRBD1 (5 bases). The source is a woman aged 45-60 years with alopecia areata. Some clones in this sample may be carry-over from other donors' samples. The sample consisted of whole blood, taken in connection with sensitization to the hapten diphenylcyclopropenone (DPC). DNA of the CDR3: TGCAGTGCTAGAGAGGGGCCAGGGAGGGCTTTCTTT. It encodes CSAREGPGRAFF.